This TCR beta chain was captured by sequencing in a study of vaccination and CD4 T cells after COVID-19. Study-wide context: The makeup of the convalescents was six males and four females, two of them Hispanic.

Treatment specified: approximately nine-day PBMC culture with coronavirus spike peptide pools or control peptides (ViraFEST assay). CD4+ T-cell collection from the unexposed donor predated the COVID-19 pandemic (2011-2018). Every well contained 1.5 million to 2.5 million PBMCs, which were grown with around 10 IU/ml IL-2 and 10 ug/ml peptide pools. SARS-CoV-2 S/N and four cold-coronavirus spikes were used to probe unexposed-donor CD4+ T cells, cells permitting. Cultured CD4+ T cells had their DNA profiled by the Oncomine TCR Beta short-read assay. The source of extracted genomic DNA was cultured CD4+ T cells. TCRdb processed the PCR reads anew with MiXCR; each CDR3 protein has one entry. The sample lists about 7,400 distinct CDR3 sequences, 37% occurring once. This clonotype was counted once. The target antigen is unknown. Sequencing used CD4+ T cells from blood, cultured in vitro. The TCR was taken from a human donor in good health.

The CDR3 is CSVIPGQGMNTEAFF. The CDR3 region has the DNA TGCAGCGTAATCCCGGGACAGGGAATGAACACTGAAGCTTTCTTT. This chain joins TRBV29-1 and TRBJ1-1; 9 nucleotides line up with TRBD1. This CDR3 has 15 amino acids. The J segment lost 0 bases and the V segment lost 6 bases, leaving 8 bases of the junction unmatched. Per germline, CDR1 SQVTM and CDR2 ANQGSEA.